Listed below are T cell receptor beta chains from one sample, sequenced in a study of cytomegalovirus exposure and HLA in healthy donors. The data were produced by immunoSEQ multiplex PCR, yet TCRdb's version contains in-frame clones alone and is incomplete. The sample includes about 49,000 clones, 85% to 95% of them seen just once. The sequencing sample was made of PBMCs. These receptors all stem from a man younger than 35 in good health and CMV-seronegative. Both conserved end residues are part of each CDR3. D genes are given only for firm matches. Where a row states a size, it is once, few, many or the class of an expanded clone; other rows omit it.

D: -; V: TRBV6-6; J: TRBJ2-7; size: -; CDR3: CASSRQGGPYEQYF; DNA: TGTGCCAGCAGCCGCCAAGGGGGACCCTACGAGCAGTACTTC
D: TRBD1; V: TRBV6-5; J: TRBJ2-5; size: once; CDR3: CASSYWDRDRETQYF; DNA: TGTGCCAGCAGTTACTGGGACAGGGATCGGGAGACCCAGTACTTC
D: TRBD1; V: TRBV19; J: TRBJ2-4; size: -; CDR3: CASSTGQSNIQYF; DNA: TGTGCCAGTAGTACGGGACAGTCGAACATTCAGTACTTC
D: TRBD2; V: TRBV7-6; J: TRBJ2-3; size: -; CDR3: CASSFGLVPTDTQYF; DNA: TGTGCCAGCAGCTTTGGACTAGTACCCACAGATACGCAGTATTTT
D: TRBD2; V: TRBV10-1; J: TRBJ2-1; size: -; CDR3: CASSEFGGSSYNEQFF; DNA: TGCGCCAGCAGTGAGTTCGGCGGGAGCTCCTACAATGAGCAGTTCTTC
D: TRBD1; V: TRBV5-1; J: TRBJ1-1; size: -; CDR3: CASSFYRGRNTEAFF; DNA: TGCGCCAGCAGCTTTTACAGGGGTCGGAACACTGAAGCTTTCTTT
D: -; V: TRBV14; J: TRBJ2-7; size: -; CDR3: CASSIATGPSYEQYF; DNA: TGTGCCAGCAGTATTGCAACAGGGCCCTCCTACGAGCAGTACTTC
D: -; V: TRBV27; J: TRBJ2-1; size: -; CDR3: CASSDWKLNEQFF; DNA: TGTGCCAGCAGTGACTGGAAGCTCAATGAGCAGTTCTTC
D: TRBD1; V: TRBV5-4; J: TRBJ2-3; size: -; CDR3: CASSLYTGEHTQYF; DNA: TGTGCCAGCAGCTTGTATACAGGGGAACATACGCAGTATTTT
D: TRBD2; V: TRBV4-3; J: TRBJ2-3; size: -; CDR3: CASSQAHGLAGADTQYF; DNA: TGCGCCAGCAGCCAAGCACACGGACTAGCGGGGGCAGATACGCAGTATTTT
D: TRBD2; V: TRBV7-2; J: TRBJ2-7; size: -; CDR3: CASSKRDGGYEQYF; DNA: TGTGCCAGCAGCAAGCGGGATGGGGGCTACGAGCAGTACTTC
D: TRBD1; V: TRBV7-2; J: TRBJ1-1; size: -; CDR3: CASSRGQLEWSEAFF; DNA: TGTGCCAGCAGCCGGGGACAGCTCGAATGGTCTGAAGCTTTCTTT
D: TRBD1; V: TRBV7-2; J: TRBJ2-7; size: -; CDR3: CASSRNRGPYEQYF; DNA: TGTGCCAGCAGCCGTAACAGGGGGCCCTACGAGCAGTACTTC
D: -; V: TRBV6-5; J: TRBJ2-5; size: -; CDR3: CASSYSSGQITETQYF; DNA: TGTGCCAGCAGTTACTCCTCGGGACAAATAACAGAGACCCAGTACTTC
D: TRBD2; V: TRBV6-1; J: TRBJ2-5; size: -; CDR3: CASRNLAAVETQYF; DNA: TGTGCCAGCAGGAATCTAGCGGCGGTAGAGACCCAGTACTTC
D: TRBD1; V: TRBV27; J: TRBJ1-1; size: -; CDR3: CASSTYRGTEAFF; DNA: TGTGCCAGCAGTACCTACAGGGGTACTGAAGCTTTCTTT
D: -; V: TRBV5-4; J: TRBJ1-1; size: once; CDR3: CASSLQGTFLDEAFF; DNA: TGTGCCAGCAGCCTCCAGGGGACATTCCTTGATGAAGCTTTCTTT
D: TRBD1; V: TRBV29-1; J: TRBJ2-5; size: -; CDR3: CSVEDRAQETQYF; DNA: TGCAGCGTTGAGGACAGGGCACAAGAGACCCAGTACTTC
D: TRBD1; V: TRBV28; J: TRBJ1-5; size: once; CDR3: CASSTYRGAYNQPQHF; DNA: TGTGCCAGCAGCACATACAGGGGGGCCTACAATCAGCCCCAGCATTTT
D: TRBD2; V: TRBV7-3; J: TRBJ2-1; size: -; CDR3: CASSFGLAVKGEQFF; DNA: TGTGCCAGCAGCTTCGGACTAGCGGTAAAGGGTGAGCAGTTCTTC
D: TRBD1; V: TRBV18; J: TRBJ2-5; size: -; CDR3: CASSQGTGHLETQYF; DNA: TGTGCCAGCTCACAAGGGACAGGGCACTTGGAGACCCAGTACTTC
D: -; V: TRBV19; J: TRBJ2-1; size: -; CDR3: CASSISSWSSYNEQFF; DNA: TGTGCCAGTAGTATTTCTAGCTGGAGCTCCTACAATGAGCAGTTCTTC
D: -; V: TRBV7-2; J: TRBJ2-7; size: -; CDR3: CASSLAYQSGEQYF; DNA: TGTGCCAGCAGCTTAGCGTATCAGTCAGGCGAGCAGTACTTC
D: -; V: TRBV27; J: TRBJ1-3; size: -; CDR3: CASSSGGGNTIYF; DNA: TGTGCCAGCAGTTCCGGAGGCGGAAACACCATATATTTT
D: TRBD2; V: TRBV6-5; J: TRBJ2-7; size: -; CDR3: CASSVRRGEVYEQYF; DNA: TGTGCCAGCAGCGTTAGGCGGGGGGAGGTATACGAGCAGTACTTC
D: TRBD1; V: TRBV5-6; J: TRBJ2-3; size: -; CDR3: CASSFRQGARDTQYF; DNA: TGTGCCAGCAGCTTCCGACAGGGGGCCCGAGATACGCAGTATTTT
D: -; V: TRBV11-2; J: TRBJ2-4; size: -; CDR3: CASSLTGIPLAKNIQYF; DNA: TGTGCCAGCAGCTTAACCGGGATCCCTTTAGCCAAAAACATTCAGTACTTC
D: TRBD2; V: TRBV5-4; J: TRBJ2-5; size: -; CDR3: CASSRRTSGQETQYF; DNA: TGTGCCAGCAGCAGAAGGACTAGCGGACAAGAGACCCAGTACTTC
D: -; V: TRBV7-2; J: TRBJ1-4; size: -; CDR3: CASSLEGQGIAPNEKLFF; DNA: TGTGCCAGCAGCTTAGAGGGTCAAGGCATAGCGCCTAATGAAAAACTGTTTTTT
D: TRBD2; V: TRBV27; J: TRBJ2-5; size: -; CDR3: CASSLLAGRAQYF; DNA: TGTGCCAGCAGTTTATTAGCGGGAAGGGCCCAGTACTTC
D: -; V: TRBV5-1; J: TRBJ2-7; size: -; CDR3: CASSLEPSIEQYF; DNA: TGCGCCAGCAGCTTGGAGCCCTCAATCGAGCAGTACTTC
D: -; V: TRBV29-1; J: TRBJ2-3; size: few; CDR3: CSVGERSTDTQYF; DNA: TGCAGCGTTGGAGAGAGGAGCACAGATACGCAGTATTTT
D: TRBD1; V: TRBV7-6; J: TRBJ2-1; size: -; CDR3: CASSTGRTGDGGEQFF; DNA: TGTGCCAGCAGCACTGGCCGGACAGGGGACGGCGGTGAGCAGTTCTTC
D: TRBD1; V: TRBV9; J: TRBJ1-3; size: -; CDR3: CASSVAGDSRYSGNTIYF; DNA: TGTGCCAGCAGCGTAGCTGGGGACAGCCGCTACTCTGGAAACACCATATATTTT
D: -; V: TRBV9; J: TRBJ2-1; size: -; CDR3: CASSPDGGIRYNEQFF; DNA: TGTGCCAGCAGCCCAGATGGCGGCATACGTTACAATGAGCAGTTCTTC
D: TRBD2; V: TRBV4-3; J: TRBJ2-3; size: -; CDR3: CASSQAAGVLGTQYF; DNA: TGCGCCAGCAGCCAGGCAGCGGGAGTATTGGGTACGCAGTATTTT
D: TRBD1; V: TRBV5-1; J: TRBJ2-5; size: -; CDR3: CASSRDRTQETQYF; DNA: TGCGCCAGCAGCCGGGACAGGACACAAGAGACCCAGTACTTC
D: -; V: TRBV20-1; J: TRBJ2-7; size: -; CDR3: CSAPREAEQYF; DNA: TGCAGTGCTCCCCGAGAGGCCGAGCAGTACTTC
D: -; V: TRBV14; J: TRBJ1-4; size: -; CDR3: CASSQADRINEKLFF; DNA: TGTGCCAGCAGCCAAGCAGACAGAATTAATGAAAAACTGTTTTTT
D: -; V: TRBV29-1; J: TRBJ2-3; size: -; CDR3: CSAREGPSYPDTQYF; DNA: TGCAGCGCCCGGGAAGGGCCTTCTTATCCAGATACACAGTATTTT
D: TRBD1; V: TRBV9; J: TRBJ1-2; size: -; CDR3: CASSVAGGLYGYTF; DNA: TGTGCCAGCAGCGTTGCAGGGGGTCTCTATGGCTACACCTTC
D: TRBD1; V: TRBV28; J: TRBJ1-2; size: -; CDR3: CATPKTKDRADYGYTF; DNA: TGTGCCACCCCGAAAACCAAAGACAGGGCGGACTATGGCTACACCTTC
D: -; V: TRBV5-1; J: TRBJ2-7; size: few; CDR3: CASSLVGEGELDEQYF; DNA: TGCGCCAGCAGCTTGGTCGGTGAGGGGGAGTTAGACGAGCAGTACTTC
D: TRBD2; V: TRBV6-6; J: TRBJ2-7; size: -; CDR3: CASSYSGSGSSYEQYF; DNA: TGTGCCAGCAGTTACTCGGGTAGCGGGTCCTCCTACGAGCAGTACTTC
D: -; V: TRBV5-1; J: TRBJ2-7; size: -; CDR3: CASSLVAGSSYEQYF; DNA: TGCGCCAGCAGCTTGGTGGCAGGATCTTCCTACGAGCAGTACTTC
D: -; V: TRBV5-1; J: TRBJ1-2; size: -; CDR3: CASSSAGGYTF; DNA: TGCGCCAGCAGCTCAGCGGGGGGCTACACCTTC
D: TRBD1; V: TRBV19; J: TRBJ1-5; size: -; CDR3: CASNRDSLQPQHF; DNA: TGTGCCAGCAACCGGGACAGTCTTCAGCCCCAGCATTTT
D: TRBD1; V: TRBV5-6; J: TRBJ1-4; size: once; CDR3: CASSLARGQANSNEKLFF; DNA: TGTGCCAGCAGCTTGGCCAGGGGACAGGCTAACTCGAATGAAAAACTGTTTTTT
D: -; V: TRBV29-1; J: TRBJ2-3; size: -; CDR3: CSGQESTDTQYF; DNA: TGCAGCGGACAAGAAAGCACAGATACGCAGTATTTT
D: -; V: TRBV7-9; J: TRBJ2-5; size: -; CDR3: CASSRYRSGHEETQYF; DNA: TGTGCCAGCAGCCGTTACCGGTCGGGACACGAGGAGACCCAGTACTTC
D: -; V: TRBV28; J: TRBJ2-2; size: -; CDR3: CATSTGELFF; DNA: TGTGCCACGAGCACCGGGGAGCTGTTTTTT